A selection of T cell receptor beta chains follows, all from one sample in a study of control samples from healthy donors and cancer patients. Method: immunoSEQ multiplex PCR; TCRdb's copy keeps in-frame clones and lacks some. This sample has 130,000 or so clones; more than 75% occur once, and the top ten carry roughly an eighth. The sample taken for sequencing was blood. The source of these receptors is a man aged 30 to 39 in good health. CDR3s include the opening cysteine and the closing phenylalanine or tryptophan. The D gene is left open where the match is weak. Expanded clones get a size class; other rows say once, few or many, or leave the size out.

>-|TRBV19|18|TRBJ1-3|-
CASTPTLGGGLSGNTIYF
TGTGCCAGTACCCCCACCTTAGGGGGAGGCCTCTCTGGAAACACCATATATTTT
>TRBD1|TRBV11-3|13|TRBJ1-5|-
CASSPDRNQPQHF
TGTGCCAGCAGCCCGGACAGGAATCAGCCCCAGCATTTT
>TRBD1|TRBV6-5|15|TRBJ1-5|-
CASSGTLRGLQPQHF
TGTGCCAGCAGCGGAACACTCAGGGGGCTCCAGCCCCAGCATTTT
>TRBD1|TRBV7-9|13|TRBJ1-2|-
CASSQGQGDGYTF
TGTGCCAGCAGCCAGGGACAGGGTGACGGCTACACCTTC
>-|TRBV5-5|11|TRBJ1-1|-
CASSLDIEAFF
TGTGCCAGCAGCCTGGACATTGAAGCTTTCTTT
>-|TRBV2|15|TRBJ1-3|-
CASSVRGDSGNTIYF
TGTGCCAGCAGTGTCAGGGGCGACTCTGGAAACACCATATATTTT
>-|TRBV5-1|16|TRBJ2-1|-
CASSPGGGWSYNEQFF
TGCGCCAGCAGCCCCGGGGGCGGTTGGTCCTACAATGAGCAGTTCTTC
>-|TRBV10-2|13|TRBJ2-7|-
CASGRGFSYEQYF
TGCGCCAGCGGAAGGGGATTCTCCTACGAGCAGTACTTC
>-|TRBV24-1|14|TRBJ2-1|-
CATSDTGRGYEQFF
TGTGCCACCAGTGACACCGGACGGGGCTATGAGCAGTTCTTC
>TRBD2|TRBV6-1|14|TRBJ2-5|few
CASSDGAGVETQYF
TGTGCCAGCAGTGATGGAGCGGGGGTAGAGACCCAGTACTTC
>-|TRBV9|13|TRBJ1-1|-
CASSFGTNTEAFF
TGTGCCAGCAGCTTCGGTACGAACACTGAAGCTTTCTTT
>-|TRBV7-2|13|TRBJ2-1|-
CASSRSSYNEQFF
TGTGCCAGCAGCCGTAGCTCCTACAATGAGCAGTTCTTC
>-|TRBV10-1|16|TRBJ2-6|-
CASSESGYSGANVLTF
TGCGCCAGCAGTGAGTCTGGCTACTCTGGGGCCAACGTCCTGACTTTC
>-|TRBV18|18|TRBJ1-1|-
CASSPPAAGYARGTEAFF
TGTGCCAGCTCACCACCGGCCGCAGGTTATGCTAGGGGCACTGAAGCTTTCTTT
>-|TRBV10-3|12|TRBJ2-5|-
CASAGRQETQYF
TGTGCCTCCGCAGGCAGGCAAGAGACCCAGTACTTC
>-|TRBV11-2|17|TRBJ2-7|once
CASSLRSPRGLPYEQYF
TGTGCCAGCAGCTTAAGGAGTCCGCGGGGGCTTCCCTACGAGCAGTACTTC